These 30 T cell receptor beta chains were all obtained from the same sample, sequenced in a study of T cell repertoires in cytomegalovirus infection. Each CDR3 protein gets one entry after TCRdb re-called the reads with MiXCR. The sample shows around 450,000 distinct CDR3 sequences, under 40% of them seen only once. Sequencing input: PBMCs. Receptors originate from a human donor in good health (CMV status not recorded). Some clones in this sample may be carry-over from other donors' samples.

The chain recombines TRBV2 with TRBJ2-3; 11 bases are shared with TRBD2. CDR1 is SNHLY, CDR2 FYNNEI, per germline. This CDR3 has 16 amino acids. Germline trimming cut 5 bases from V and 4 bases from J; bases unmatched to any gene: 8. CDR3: CASSITGTSGSDTQYF. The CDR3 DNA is TGTGCCAGCAGTATAACCGGGACTAGCGGTTCAGATACGCAGTATTTT.

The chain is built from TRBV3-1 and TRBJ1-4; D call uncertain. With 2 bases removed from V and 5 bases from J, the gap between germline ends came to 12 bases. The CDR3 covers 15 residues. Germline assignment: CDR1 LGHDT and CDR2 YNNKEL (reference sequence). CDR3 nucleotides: TGTGCCAGCAGCCAACAAGGAGGATTCAATGAAAAACTGTTTTTT. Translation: CASSQQGGFNEKLFF.

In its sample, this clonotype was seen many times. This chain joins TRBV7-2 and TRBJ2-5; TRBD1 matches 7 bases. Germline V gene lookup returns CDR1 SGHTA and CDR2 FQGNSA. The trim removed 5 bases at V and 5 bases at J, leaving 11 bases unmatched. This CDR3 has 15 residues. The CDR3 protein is CASSTPTGNGETQYF. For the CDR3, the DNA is TGTGCCAGCAGCACTCCGACAGGGAATGGGGAGACCCAGTACTTC.

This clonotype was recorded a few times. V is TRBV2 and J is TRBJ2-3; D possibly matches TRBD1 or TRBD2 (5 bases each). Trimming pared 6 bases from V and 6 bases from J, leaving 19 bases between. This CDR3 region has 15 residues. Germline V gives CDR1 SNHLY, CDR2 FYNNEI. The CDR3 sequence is CASRTTPGTRDTQYF. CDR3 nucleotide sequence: TGTGCCAGCAGGACCACCCCGGGGACCAGGGATACGCAGTATTTT.

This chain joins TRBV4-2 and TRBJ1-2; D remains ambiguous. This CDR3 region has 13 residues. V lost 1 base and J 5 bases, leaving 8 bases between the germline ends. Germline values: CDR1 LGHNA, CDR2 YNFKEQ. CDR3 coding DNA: TGTGCCAGCAGCCAAGGTGGGGTATATGGCTACACCTTC. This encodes CASSQGGVYGYTF.

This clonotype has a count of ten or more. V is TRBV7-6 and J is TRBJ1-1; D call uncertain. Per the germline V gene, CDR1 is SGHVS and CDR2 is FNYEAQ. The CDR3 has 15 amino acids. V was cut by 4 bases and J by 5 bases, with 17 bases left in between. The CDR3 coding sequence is TGTGCCAGCAGCTCCCGAATCCCCGGGAGGACTGAAGCTTTCTTT. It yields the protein CASSSRIPGRTEAFF.

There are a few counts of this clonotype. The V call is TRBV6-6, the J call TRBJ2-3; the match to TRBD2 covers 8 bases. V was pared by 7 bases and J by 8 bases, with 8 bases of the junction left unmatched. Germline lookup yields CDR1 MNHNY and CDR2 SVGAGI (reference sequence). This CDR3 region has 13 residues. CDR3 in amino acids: CASIAGPSGTQYF. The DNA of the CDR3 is TGTGCCAGCATAGCGGGGCCCAGTGGTACGCAGTATTTT.

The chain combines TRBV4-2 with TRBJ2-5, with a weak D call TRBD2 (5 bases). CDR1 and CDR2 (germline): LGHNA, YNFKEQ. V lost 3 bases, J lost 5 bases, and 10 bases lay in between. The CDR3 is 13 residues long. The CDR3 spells CASSHDRRETQYF. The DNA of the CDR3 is TGTGCCAGCAGCCATGACCGGAGGGAGACCCAGTACTTC.

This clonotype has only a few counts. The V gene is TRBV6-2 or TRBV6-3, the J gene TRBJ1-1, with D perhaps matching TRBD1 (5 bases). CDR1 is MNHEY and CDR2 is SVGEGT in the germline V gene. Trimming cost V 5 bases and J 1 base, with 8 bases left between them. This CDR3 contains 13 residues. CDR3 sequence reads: CASSGHKNTEAFF. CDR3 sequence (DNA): TGTGCCAGCAGTGGACATAAGAACACTGAAGCTTTCTTT.

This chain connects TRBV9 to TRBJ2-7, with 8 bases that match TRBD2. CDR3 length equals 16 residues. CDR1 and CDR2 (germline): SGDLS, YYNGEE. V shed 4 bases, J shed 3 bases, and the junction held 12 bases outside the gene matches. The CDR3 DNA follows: TGTGCCAGCAGCCCATCTACCTCGGGACTAGTCTACGAGCAGTACTTC. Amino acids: CASSPSTSGLVYEQYF.

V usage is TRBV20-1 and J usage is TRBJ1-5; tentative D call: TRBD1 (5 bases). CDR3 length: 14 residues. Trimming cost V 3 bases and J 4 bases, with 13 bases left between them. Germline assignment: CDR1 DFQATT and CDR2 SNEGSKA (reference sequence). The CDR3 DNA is TGCAGTGCTAGGGCCGGGGGGGGTAATCAGCCCCAGCATTTT. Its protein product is CSARAGGGNQPQHF.

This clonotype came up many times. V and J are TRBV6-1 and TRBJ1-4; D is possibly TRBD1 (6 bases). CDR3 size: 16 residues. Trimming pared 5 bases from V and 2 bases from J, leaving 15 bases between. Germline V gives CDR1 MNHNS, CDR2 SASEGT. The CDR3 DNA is TGTGCCAGCAGTTCCCGGGGGGGGGCCACTAATGAAAAACTGTTTTTT. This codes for CASSSRGGATNEKLFF.

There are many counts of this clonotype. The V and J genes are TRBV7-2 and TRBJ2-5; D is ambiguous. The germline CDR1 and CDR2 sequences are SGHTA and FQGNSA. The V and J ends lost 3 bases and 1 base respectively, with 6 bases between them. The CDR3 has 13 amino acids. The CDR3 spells CASSLFGQETQYF. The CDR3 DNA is TGTGCCAGCAGCTTGTTCGGCCAAGAGACCCAGTACTTC.

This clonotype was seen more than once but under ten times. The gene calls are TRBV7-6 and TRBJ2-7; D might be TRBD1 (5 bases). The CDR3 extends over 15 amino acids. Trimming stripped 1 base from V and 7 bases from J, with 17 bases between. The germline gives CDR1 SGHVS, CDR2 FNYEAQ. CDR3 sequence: CASSLGPDKPLEQYF. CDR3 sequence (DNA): TGTGCCAGCAGCTTAGGCCCGGACAAGCCCCTGGAGCAGTACTTC.

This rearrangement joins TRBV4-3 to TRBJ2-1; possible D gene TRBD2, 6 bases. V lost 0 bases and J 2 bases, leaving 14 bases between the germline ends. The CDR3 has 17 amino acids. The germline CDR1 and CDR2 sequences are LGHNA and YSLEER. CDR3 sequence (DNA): TGCGCCAGCAGCCAAGATCTCACTAGCAGGACCTACAATGAGCAGTTCTTC. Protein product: CASSQDLTSRTYNEQFF.

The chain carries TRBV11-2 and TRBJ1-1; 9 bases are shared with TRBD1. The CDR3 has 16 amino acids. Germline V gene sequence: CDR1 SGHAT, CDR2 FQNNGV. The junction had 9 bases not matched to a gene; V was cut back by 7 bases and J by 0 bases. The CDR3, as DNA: TGTGCCAGCATACCCGGGACAGGGCCTATGAACACTGAAGCTTTCTTT. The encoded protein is CASIPGTGPMNTEAFF. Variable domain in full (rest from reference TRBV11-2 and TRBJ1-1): EAGVAQSPRYKIIEKRQSVAFWCNPISGHATLYWYQQILGQGPKLLIQFQNNGVVDDSQLPKDRFSAERLKGVDSTLKIQPAKLEDSAVYLCASIPGTGPMNTEAFFGQGTRLTVV.

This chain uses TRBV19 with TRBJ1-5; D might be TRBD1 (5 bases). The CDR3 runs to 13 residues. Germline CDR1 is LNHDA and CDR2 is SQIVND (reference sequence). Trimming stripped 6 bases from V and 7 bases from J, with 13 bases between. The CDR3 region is CASSPGPWQPQHF. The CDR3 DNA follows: TGTGCCAGTAGCCCGGGACCCTGGCAGCCCCAGCATTTT.

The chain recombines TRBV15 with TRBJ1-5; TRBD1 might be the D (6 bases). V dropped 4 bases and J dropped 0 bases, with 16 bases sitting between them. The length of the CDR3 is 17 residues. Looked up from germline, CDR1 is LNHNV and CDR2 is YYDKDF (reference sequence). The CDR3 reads CATSTATGSYSNQPQHF. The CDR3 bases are TGTGCCACCAGCACCGCTACAGGGTCTTATAGCAATCAGCCCCAGCATTTT.

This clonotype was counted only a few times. The CDR3 sequence is CASSSLRGQGNYGYTF. CDR3 in DNA: TGTGCCAGCAGCTCCCTCCGGGGACAGGGGAACTATGGCTACACCTTC. The chain joins TRBV7-8 to TRBJ1-2, with 10 bases that match TRBD1. The CDR3 sequence is 16 residues long. The germline V gene encodes CDR1 SGHVS and CDR2 FQNEAQ. V lost 4 bases, J lost 2 bases, and 7 bases stayed unmatched.

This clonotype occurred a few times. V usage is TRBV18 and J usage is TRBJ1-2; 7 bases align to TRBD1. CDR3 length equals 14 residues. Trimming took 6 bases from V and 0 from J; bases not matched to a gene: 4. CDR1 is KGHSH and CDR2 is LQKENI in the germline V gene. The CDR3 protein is CASSPDRPNYGYTF. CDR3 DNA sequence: TGTGCCAGCTCCCCGGACAGGCCTAACTATGGCTACACCTTC.

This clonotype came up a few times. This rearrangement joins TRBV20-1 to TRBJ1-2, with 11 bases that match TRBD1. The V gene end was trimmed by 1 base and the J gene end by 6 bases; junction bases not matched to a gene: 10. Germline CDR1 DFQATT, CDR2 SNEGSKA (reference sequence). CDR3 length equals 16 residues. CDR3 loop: CSARASGTGGAHGYTF. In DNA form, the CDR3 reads TGCAGTGCTAGAGCCTCGGGGACAGGGGGTGCGCATGGCTACACCTTC.

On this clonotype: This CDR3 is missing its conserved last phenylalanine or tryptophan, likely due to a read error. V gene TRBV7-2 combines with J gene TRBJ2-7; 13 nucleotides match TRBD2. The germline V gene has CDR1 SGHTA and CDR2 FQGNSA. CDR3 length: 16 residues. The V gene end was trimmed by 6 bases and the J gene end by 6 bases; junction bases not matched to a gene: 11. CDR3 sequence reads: CASRQGGTSGVGEQYL. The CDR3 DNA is TGTGCCAGCAGACAAGGGGGGACTAGCGGGGTCGGCGAGCAGTACTTA.

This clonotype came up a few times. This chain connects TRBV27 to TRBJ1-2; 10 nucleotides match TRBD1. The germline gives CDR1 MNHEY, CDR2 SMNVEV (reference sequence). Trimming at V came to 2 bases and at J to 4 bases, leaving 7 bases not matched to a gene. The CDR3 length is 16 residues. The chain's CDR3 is CASSLTDRGRPYGYTF. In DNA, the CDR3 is TGTGCCAGCAGTTTAACCGACAGGGGGCGCCCCTATGGCTACACCTTC.

CDR3 nucleotide sequence: TGTGCCAGCAAATTAGGGCAGGAGGGTGAGCAGTACTTC. Protein sequence: CASKLGQEGEQYF. This chain joins TRBV6-6 and TRBJ2-7; a weak D match, TRBD2 (6 bases). Germline-derived CDR1 and CDR2 are MNHNY and SVGAGI (reference sequence). V was clipped by 7 bases and J by 7 bases, with 17 bases between them. The CDR3 extends over 13 amino acids.

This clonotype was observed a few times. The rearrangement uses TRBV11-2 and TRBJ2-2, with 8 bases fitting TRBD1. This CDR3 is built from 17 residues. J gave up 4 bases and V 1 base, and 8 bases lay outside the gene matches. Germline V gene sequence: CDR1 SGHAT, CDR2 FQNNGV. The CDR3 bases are TGTGCCAGCAGCTTAGGCCTGGACAGGGCCACCACCGGGGAGCTGTTTTTT. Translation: CASSLGLDRATTGELFF.

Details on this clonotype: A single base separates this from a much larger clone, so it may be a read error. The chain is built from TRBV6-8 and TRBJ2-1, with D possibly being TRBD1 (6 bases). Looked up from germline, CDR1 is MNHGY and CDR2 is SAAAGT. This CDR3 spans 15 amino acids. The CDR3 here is CVSSYSQGRGYEQFF. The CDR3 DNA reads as TGTGTCAGCAGTTACTCCCAAGGCAGGGGATATGAGCAGTTCTTC.

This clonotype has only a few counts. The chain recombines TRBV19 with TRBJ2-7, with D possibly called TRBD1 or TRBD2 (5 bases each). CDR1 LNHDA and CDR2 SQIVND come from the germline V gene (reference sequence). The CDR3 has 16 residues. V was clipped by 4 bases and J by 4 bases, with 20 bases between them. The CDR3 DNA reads TGTGCCAGTAGTACCCGCCCCGGGACCGCTATGTACGAGCAGTACTTC. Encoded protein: CASSTRPGTAMYEQYF.

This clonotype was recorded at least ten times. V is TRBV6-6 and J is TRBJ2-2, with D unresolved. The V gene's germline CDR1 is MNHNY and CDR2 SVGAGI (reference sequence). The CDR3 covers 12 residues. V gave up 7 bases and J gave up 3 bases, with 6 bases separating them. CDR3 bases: TGTGCCAGCACCCTAGACACCGGGGAGCTGTTTTTT. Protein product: CASTLDTGELFF.

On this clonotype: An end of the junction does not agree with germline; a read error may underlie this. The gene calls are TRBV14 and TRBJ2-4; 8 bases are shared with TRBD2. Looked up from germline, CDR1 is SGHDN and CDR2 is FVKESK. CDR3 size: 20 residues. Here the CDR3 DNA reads TGTGTCAGCAGCCAAGGGGTCCTAGCGGGTAAAGCCGGGACCAAAAACATTCAGTACTTC. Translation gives CVSSQGVLAGKAGTKNIQYF.

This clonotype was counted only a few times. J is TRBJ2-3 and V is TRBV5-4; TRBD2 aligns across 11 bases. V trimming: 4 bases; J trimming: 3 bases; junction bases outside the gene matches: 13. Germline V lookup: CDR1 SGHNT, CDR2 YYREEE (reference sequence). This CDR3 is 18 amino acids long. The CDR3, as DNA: TGTGCCAGCAGCCGCGGGACTAGCGGTGGCCTCGGGACAGATACGCAGTATTTT. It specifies CASSRGTSGGLGTDTQYF.